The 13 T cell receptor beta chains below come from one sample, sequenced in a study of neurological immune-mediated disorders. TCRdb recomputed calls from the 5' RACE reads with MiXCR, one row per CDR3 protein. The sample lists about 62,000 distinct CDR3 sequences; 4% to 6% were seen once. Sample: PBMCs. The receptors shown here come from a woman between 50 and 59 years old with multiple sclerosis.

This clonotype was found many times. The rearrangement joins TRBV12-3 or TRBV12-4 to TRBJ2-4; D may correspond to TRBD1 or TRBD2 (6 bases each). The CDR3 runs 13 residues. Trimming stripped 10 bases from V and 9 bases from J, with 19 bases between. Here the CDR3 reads CATKAGTFGIQYF. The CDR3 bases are TGTGCCACCAAGGCGGGGACATTCGGCATTCAGTACTTC.

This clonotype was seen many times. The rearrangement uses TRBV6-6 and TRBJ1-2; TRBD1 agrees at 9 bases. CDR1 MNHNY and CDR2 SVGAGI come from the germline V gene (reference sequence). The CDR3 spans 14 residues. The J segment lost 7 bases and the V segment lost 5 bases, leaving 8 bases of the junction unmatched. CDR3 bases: TGTGCCAGCAGTACCCGGACAGGGGAGGCTGGCTACACCTTC. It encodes CASSTRTGEAGYTF.

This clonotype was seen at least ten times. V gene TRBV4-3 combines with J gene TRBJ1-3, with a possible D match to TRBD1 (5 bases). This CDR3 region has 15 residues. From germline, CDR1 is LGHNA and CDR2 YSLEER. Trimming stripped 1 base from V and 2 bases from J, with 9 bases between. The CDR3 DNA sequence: TGCGCCAGCAGCCAAGGTTTAGGGGCTGGAAACACCATATATTTT. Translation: CASSQGLGAGNTIYF.

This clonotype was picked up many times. As DNA, the CDR3 is TGTGCCAGCACGGGGGGAGTCGGTGAAAAACTGTTTTTT. Protein sequence: CASTGGVGEKLFF. This chain links TRBV2 with TRBJ1-4; perhaps TRBD1 as D (5 bases). The CDR3 runs to 13 residues. Germline lookup yields CDR1 SNHLY and CDR2 FYNNEI. The V end lost 7 bases, the J end lost 7 bases, and 13 bases lay between the germline ends.

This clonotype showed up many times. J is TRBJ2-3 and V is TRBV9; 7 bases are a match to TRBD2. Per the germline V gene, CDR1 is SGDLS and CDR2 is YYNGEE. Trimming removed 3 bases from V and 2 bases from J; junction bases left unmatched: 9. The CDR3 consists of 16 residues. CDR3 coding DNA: TGTGCCAGCAGCGCAGGAGGAGCGGGACTCACAGATACGCAGTATTTT. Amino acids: CASSAGGAGLTDTQYF.

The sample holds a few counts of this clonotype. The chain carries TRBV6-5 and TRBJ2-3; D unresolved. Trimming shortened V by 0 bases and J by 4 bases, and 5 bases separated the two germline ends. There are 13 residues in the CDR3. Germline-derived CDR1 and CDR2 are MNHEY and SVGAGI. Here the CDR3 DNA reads TGTGCCAGCAGTTACTCGAGTGCAGATACGCAGTATTTT. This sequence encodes CASSYSSADTQYF.

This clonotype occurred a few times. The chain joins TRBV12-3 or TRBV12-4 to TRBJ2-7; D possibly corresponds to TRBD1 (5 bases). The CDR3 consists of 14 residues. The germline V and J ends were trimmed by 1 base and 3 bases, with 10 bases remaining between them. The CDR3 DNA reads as TGTGCCAGCAGTTTAGTGGGGCAGATCTACGAGCAGTACTTC. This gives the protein CASSLVGQIYEQYF.

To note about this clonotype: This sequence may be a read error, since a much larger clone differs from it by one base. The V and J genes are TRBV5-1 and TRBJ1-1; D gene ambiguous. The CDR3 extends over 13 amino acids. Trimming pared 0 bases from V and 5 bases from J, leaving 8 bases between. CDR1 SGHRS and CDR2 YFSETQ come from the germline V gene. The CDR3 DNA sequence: TGCGCCAGCAGCTTGGAAAGCACTACTGAAGCTTTCTTT. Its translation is CASSLESTTEAFF.

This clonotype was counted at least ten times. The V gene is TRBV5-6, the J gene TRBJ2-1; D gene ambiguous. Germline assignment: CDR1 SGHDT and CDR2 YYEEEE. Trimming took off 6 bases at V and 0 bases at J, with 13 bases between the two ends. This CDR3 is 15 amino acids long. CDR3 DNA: TGTGCCAGCACCTTCCTTACGGTCTCCTACAATGAGCAGTTCTTC. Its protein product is CASTFLTVSYNEQFF.

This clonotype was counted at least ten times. The CDR3 region is CSASISTDTQYF. The CDR3 coding sequence is TGCAGTGCTAGTATTAGCACAGATACGCAGTATTTT. The chain is built from TRBV20-1 and TRBJ2-3; D is ambiguous. The CDR3 loop spans 12 amino acids. Germline values: CDR1 DFQATT, CDR2 SNEGSKA (reference sequence). Deletions cut 3 bases from V and 0 bases from J, with 4 bases between.

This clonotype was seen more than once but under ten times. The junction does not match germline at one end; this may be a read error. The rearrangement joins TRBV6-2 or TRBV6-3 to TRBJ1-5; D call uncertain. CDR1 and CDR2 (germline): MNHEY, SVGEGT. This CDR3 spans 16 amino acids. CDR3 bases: TGTGCCAGCAGTTACTCGGAGGCCCTTAGCAATCAGCCCCAGAATTTT. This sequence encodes CASSYSEALSNQPQNF.

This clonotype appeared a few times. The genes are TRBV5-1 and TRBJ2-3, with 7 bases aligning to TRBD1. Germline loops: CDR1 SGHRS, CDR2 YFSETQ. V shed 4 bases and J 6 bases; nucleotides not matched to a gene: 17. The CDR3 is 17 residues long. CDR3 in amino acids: CASSLNRDSYSWDTQYF. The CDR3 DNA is TGCGCCAGCAGCCTAAACCGGGACAGTTATTCATGGGATACGCAGTATTTT. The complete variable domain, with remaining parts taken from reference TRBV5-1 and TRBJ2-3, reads KAGVTQTPRYLIKTRGQQVTLSCSPISGHRSVSWYQQTPGQGLQFLFEYFSETQRNKGNFPGRFSGRQFSNSRSEMNVSTLELGDSALYLCASSLNRDSYSWDTQYFGPGTRLTVL.

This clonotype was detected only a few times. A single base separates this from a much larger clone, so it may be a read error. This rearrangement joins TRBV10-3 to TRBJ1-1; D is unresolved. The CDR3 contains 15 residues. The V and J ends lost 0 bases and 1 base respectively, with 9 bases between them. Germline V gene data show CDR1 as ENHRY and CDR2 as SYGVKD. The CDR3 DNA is TGTGCCATCAGTGAGTCACCGGGATCGAACACTGAAGCTTTCTTT. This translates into CAISESPGSNTEAFF.